The clone carrying this TCR beta chain was observed a single time. Trimming left V 8 bases short and J 3 bases short, with 17 bases between. This CDR3 is 14 amino acids long. Germline loops: CDR1 MNHEY, CDR2 SMNVEV (reference sequence). TCRdb keeps only in-frame clones here, not all; method: immunoSEQ multiplex PCR. The repertoire consists of approximately 11,000 clones, with 85% to 95% occurring once and the leading ten covering under 0.3%. This sample is drawn from a study of T cell changes during pregnancy in multiple sclerosis. The sequencing used CD4+ T cells from peripheral blood mononuclear cells, collected before pregnancy. The rearrangement uses TRBV27 and TRBJ2-7; the D gene is possibly TRBD1 (6 bases). The source of this sequence is a female donor with multiple sclerosis, enrolled in a pregnancy study. CDR3 DNA: TGTGCCAGCCGGCCCCCCGGGACAAACTACGAGCAGTACTTC. Residues: CASRPPGTNYEQYF.